These 31 T cell receptor beta chains came from one sample sequenced in a study of CD8+ T cells in alopecia areata (dated by TCRdb to the late 2010s). According to the study, the label for this sample's time point signals: baseline before oral tofacitinib. Library generation was performed with the immunoSEQ multiplex PCR assay. RNA was extracted from all samples and reverse transcribed into cDNA as template for TCR sequencing. TCRdb stores this immuneACCESS table with in-frame sequences only. Part of the clones is absent; in the studies checked, under half of the shortfall reflects unresolved V genes, and no reason is known for the rest. The sample table lists 200,000 to 250,000 clones, about three fifths of them with a count of one. 0.45% of the sample is in the top ten clones. Sample: CD4+ T cells sorted from blood, taken at week 0. These receptors all come from a human donor with alopecia areata.

The table lists this clone with a few counts. V and J are TRBV10-3 and TRBJ1-2, with D unclear. Germline assignment: CDR1 ENHRY and CDR2 SYGVKD. The V end lost 0 bases, the J end lost 5 bases, and 7 bases lay between the germline ends. CDR3 length: 13 amino acids. CDR3 bases: TGTGCCATCAGTGAGTCGACGGAGTATGGCTACACCTTC. Translating it yields CAISESTEYGYTF.

The chain carries TRBV4-1 and TRBJ1-1; unclear D gene. V lost 3 bases and J lost 7, with 9 bases in between. Per germline, CDR1 MGHRA and CDR2 YSYEKL. This CDR3 region has 12 residues. CDR3 nucleotide sequence: TGCGCCAGCAGCCAGGGGTGGGGTGAAGCTTTCTTT. This codes for CASSQGWGEAFF.

This chain links TRBV2 with TRBJ2-1; possibly TRBD2 for D (5 bases). From germline, CDR1 is SNHLY and CDR2 FYNNEI. Between the trimmed V and J ends, which lost 8 bases and 12 bases, there was a span of 17 bases. This CDR3 comprises 12 residues. As DNA, the CDR3 is TGTGCCAGCGCTTTCATGATGGGGAGGCAGTTCTTC. Translation gives CASAFMMGRQFF.

This clone was seen more than once but under ten times. The chain joins TRBV4-2 to TRBJ1-2; D gene unclear. Germline V lookup: CDR1 LGHNA, CDR2 YNFKEQ. V was pared by 1 base and J by 4 bases, with 13 bases between. This CDR3 is 15 amino acids long. This CDR3 reads CASSQARVSSYGYTF. In DNA, the CDR3 is TGTGCCAGCAGCCAAGCTAGGGTGTCGAGCTATGGCTACACCTTC.

The chain is built from TRBV5-1 and TRBJ2-2; 7 bases are shared with TRBD1. CDR1 and CDR2 from the germline V gene are SGHRS and YFSETQ. This CDR3 has 15 residues. Germline trimming cut 3 bases from V and 0 bases from J; bases unmatched to any gene: 2. The CDR3 reads CASSSGTANTGELFF. The CDR3 nucleotides are TGCGCCAGCAGCTCCGGGACAGCGAACACCGGGGAGCTGTTTTTT.

The chain uses TRBV27 and TRBJ1-1, with D hard to call. Germline CDR1 is MNHEY and CDR2 is SMNVEV (reference sequence). The CDR3 consists of 14 residues. The V end lost 4 bases, the J end lost 3 bases, and 12 bases lay between the germline ends. The CDR3 coding sequence is TGTGCCAGCAGTTCCCTTTTGCAGGACACTGAAGCTTTCTTT. It yields the protein CASSSLLQDTEAFF.

On this clone itself: The junction differs from germline at one of its ends, possibly a read error. In DNA, the CDR3 is TGTGCCAGCAGTAGTCCGGACCCCGGAGGAAGCTTC. This translates into CASSSPDPGGSF. The V call is TRBV5-6, the J call TRBJ2-7; a possible D gene is TRBD2 (5 bases). CDR1 is SGHDT and CDR2 is YYEEEE in the germline V gene. The CDR3 is 12 residues long.

The rearrangement uses TRBV30 and TRBJ2-3, with D possibly TRBD2 on 5 matching bases. The V end lost 3 bases, the J end lost 2 bases, and 12 bases lay between the germline ends. Germline V lookup: CDR1 GTSNPN, CDR2 SVGIG (reference sequence). The CDR3 loop spans 14 amino acids. This CDR3 reads CAWRDFGHTDTQYF. The CDR3 DNA reads TGTGCCTGGAGGGACTTTGGGCACACAGATACGCAGTATTTT.

There are a few counts of this clone. The chain employs TRBV7-9 and TRBJ2-1; perhaps TRBD2 as D (6 bases). V lost 5 bases and J 5 bases, leaving 16 bases between the germline ends. CDR1 and CDR2 (germline): SEHNR, FQNEAQ (reference sequence). The CDR3 length is 15 residues. Written as DNA, the CDR3 is TGTGCCAGCAGCCCCCGGCTAGCGTTGGACAATGAGCAGTTCTTC. Amino acid sequence: CASSPRLALDNEQFF.

This clone was seen only a few times. This sequence joins TRBV5-1 and TRBJ2-7; no firm D call. Germline CDR1 SGHRS, CDR2 YFSETQ. Trimming took 0 bases from V and 3 from J, leaving 7 bases between them. The length of the CDR3 is 13 residues. DNA for the CDR3: TGCGCCAGCAGCTTGGACCGGGTCTACGAGCAGTACTTC. It is translated as CASSLDRVYEQYF.

The rearrangement uses TRBV30 and TRBJ1-2; unclear D gene. The ends were cut back, 3 bases at V and 4 bases at J, with 18 bases in the middle. This CDR3 has 15 amino acids. Germline V gene sequence: CDR1 GTSNPN, CDR2 SVGIG (reference sequence). CDR3 protein: CAWRDQSSGSYGYTF. CDR3 DNA: TGTGCCTGGAGGGACCAGAGTTCCGGGTCCTATGGCTACACCTTC.

The J gene is TRBJ2-7, the V gene TRBV6-5, with TRBD2 identical over 8 bases. V gave up 7 bases and J gave up 2 bases; unmatched junction bases: 4. This CDR3 has 13 residues. Germline assignment: CDR1 MNHEY and CDR2 SVGAGI. The CDR3 sequence is CASKLAGAYEQYF. CDR3 coding DNA: TGTGCCAGCAAGCTAGCGGGCGCCTACGAGCAGTACTTC.

This clone has more than one count but fewer than ten. V gene TRBV19 combines with J gene TRBJ1-2; no clear D gene. Germline-derived CDR1 and CDR2 are LNHDA and SQIVND (reference sequence). The CDR3 runs 11 residues. V was pared by 5 bases and J by 8 bases, with 9 bases between. This chain's CDR3 is CASSSPAGYTF. In DNA form, the CDR3 reads TGTGCCAGTAGTTCTCCAGCCGGCTACACCTTC.

The V and J genes are TRBV5-1 and TRBJ1-4, with D possibly TRBD1 on 5 matching bases. Germline CDR1 SGHRS, CDR2 YFSETQ. CDR3 length: 13 amino acids. V gave up 4 bases and J gave up 4 bases, with 8 bases separating them. CDR3 protein: CASSRDGNEKLFF. The CDR3 DNA sequence: TGCGCCAGCAGCAGGGACGGTAATGAAAAACTGTTTTTT.

The chain is built from TRBV7-9 and TRBJ2-1, with 11 bases fitting TRBD2. CDR3 length: 16 residues. After removal of 4 bases from V and 8 bases from J, the junction contained 10 bases not matched to a gene. Looked up from germline, CDR1 is SEHNR and CDR2 is FQNEAQ (reference sequence). CDR3 in amino acids: CASSSPGLADLYEQFF. CDR3 in DNA: TGTGCCAGCAGCTCCCCGGGACTAGCGGACCTCTATGAGCAGTTCTTC. The full variable domain, rest sourced from reference TRBV7-9 and TRBJ2-1, is DTGVSQNPRHKITKRGQNVTFRCDPISEHNRLYWYRQTLGQGPEFLTYFQNEAQLEKSRLLSDRFSAERPKGSFSTLEIQRTEQGDSAMYLCASSSPGLADLYEQFFGPGTRLTVL.

The CDR3 DNA is TGTGCCAGCAGACCTATTAACAGGGGGGCTTATGGCTACACCTTC. Translated: CASRPINRGAYGYTF. This sequence joins TRBV6-5 and TRBJ1-2; 8 nucleotides align to TRBD1. Trimming at V came to 6 bases and at J to 5 bases, leaving 11 bases not matched to a gene. In germline, CDR1 is MNHEY, CDR2 SVGAGI. The CDR3 has 15 amino acids.

The table lists this clone with a count of one. The V call is TRBV15, the J call TRBJ1-1; D gene ambiguous. V lost 8 bases, J lost 4 bases, and 14 bases lay in between. CDR1 and CDR2 from the germline V gene are LNHNV and YYDKDF (reference sequence). This CDR3 region has 13 residues. CDR3 DNA: TGTGCCACCCTCTCGGGAGGGAGCACTGAAGCTTTCTTT. It is translated as CATLSGGSTEAFF.

The chain has TRBV30 and TRBJ1-5, with a possible D match to TRBD1 (6 bases). The V end lost 2 bases, the J end lost 3 bases, and 8 bases lay between the germline ends. CDR3 size: 13 residues. The germline V gene has CDR1 GTSNPN and CDR2 SVGIG (reference sequence). The CDR3 protein is CAWSMGANQPQHF. CDR3 nucleotide sequence: TGTGCCTGGAGTATGGGGGCCAATCAGCCCCAGCATTTT.

The CDR3 protein is CASSQGLAIEQFF. The CDR3, as DNA: TGTGCCAGCAGCCAGGGACTAGCGATTGAGCAGTTCTTC. The chain recombines TRBV14 with TRBJ2-1, with 10 positions matching TRBD2. This CDR3 has 13 amino acids. Germline-derived CDR1 and CDR2 are SGHDN and FVKESK. The J segment lost 9 bases and the V segment lost 3 bases, leaving 2 bases of the junction unmatched.

This chain links TRBV23-1 with TRBJ1-6, with D hard to call. TRBV23-1 is recorded as an ORF, its role being uncertain. Trimming took off 0 bases at V and 2 bases at J, with 11 bases between the two ends. This CDR3 is built from 17 residues. CDR3 sequence reads: CASSQSVLIPYNSPLHF. CDR3 bases: TGCGCCAGCAGTCAATCTGTCTTAATACCCTATAATTCACCCCTCCACTTT.

The table lists this clone with a few counts. V and J are TRBV5-1 and TRBJ2-1; TRBD1 matches 7 bases. V shed 7 bases and J 0 bases; nucleotides not matched to a gene: 4. This CDR3 spans 14 amino acids. From germline, CDR1 is SGHRS and CDR2 YFSETQ. Here the CDR3 DNA reads TGCGCCAGCCGGGGACAGAACTCCTACAATGAGCAGTTCTTC. Encoded protein: CASRGQNSYNEQFF.

This chain connects TRBV30 to TRBJ2-3; 7 bases are shared with TRBD2. CDR1 is GTSNPN, CDR2 SVGIG, per germline (reference sequence). The CDR3 is 15 amino acids. V gave up 4 bases and J gave up 1 base; unmatched junction bases: 8. This CDR3 reads CAWKAWAGGTDTQYF. CDR3 sequence (DNA): TGTGCCTGGAAAGCCTGGGCGGGAGGCACAGATACGCAGTATTTT.

This chain uses TRBV5-4 with TRBJ2-7; a possible D gene is TRBD1 (6 bases). Trimming cost V 3 bases and J 3 bases, with 10 bases left between them. Germline values: CDR1 SGHNT, CDR2 YYREEE (reference sequence). This CDR3 is built from 13 residues. The CDR3 reads CASSSETGYEQYF. For the CDR3, the DNA is TGTGCCAGCAGCTCTGAGACAGGCTACGAGCAGTACTTC.

This rearrangement joins TRBV9 to TRBJ2-1; D is ambiguous. The CDR3 loop spans 14 amino acids. Trimming pared 4 bases from V and 4 bases from J, leaving 12 bases between. CDR1 is SGDLS and CDR2 is YYNGEE in the germline V gene. The CDR3: CASSPQFTYNEQFF. Written as DNA, the CDR3 is TGTGCCAGCAGCCCCCAGTTCACATACAATGAGCAGTTCTTC.

CDR3 loop: CASSFWGTGDHEKLFF. CDR3 nucleotides: TGTGCCAGCAGCTTTTGGGGGACAGGGGACCATGAAAAACTGTTTTTT. This chain joins TRBV5-6 and TRBJ1-4; 10 bases agree with TRBD1. This CDR3 region has 16 residues. The germline V gene encodes CDR1 SGHDT and CDR2 YYEEEE. V trimming: 2 bases; J trimming: 6 bases; junction bases outside the gene matches: 7.

The chain couples TRBV6-6 to TRBJ2-7; possibly TRBD1 for D (7 bases). CDR1 and CDR2 from the germline V gene are MNHNY and SVGAGI (reference sequence). Trimming pared 0 bases from V and 4 bases from J, leaving 16 bases between. There are 16 residues in the CDR3. The CDR3 reads CASSYSEQGGIYEQYF. For the CDR3, the DNA is TGTGCCAGCAGTTACTCGGAGCAGGGGGGTATTTACGAGCAGTACTTC.

V gene TRBV30 combines with J gene TRBJ1-1; tentatively, D is TRBD1 (6 bases). Germline V gene data show CDR1 as GTSNPN and CDR2 as SVGIG (reference sequence). Trimming took 1 base from V and 5 from J, leaving 11 bases between them. This CDR3 has 13 residues. CDR3 sequence reads: CAWSGTVETEAFF. The CDR3, as DNA: TGTGCCTGGAGTGGGACAGTTGAAACTGAAGCTTTCTTT.

This rearrangement joins TRBV6-5 to TRBJ1-1; D might be TRBD1 (6 bases). Germline values: CDR1 MNHEY, CDR2 SVGAGI. The V gene lost 6 bases and the J gene lost 1 base, with 9 bases spanning the gap. This CDR3 has 13 amino acids. This chain's CDR3 is CASRLQGNTEAFF. The CDR3 coding sequence is TGTGCCAGCAGGCTACAGGGGAACACTGAAGCTTTCTTT.

The V and J genes are TRBV2 and TRBJ2-7; 7 bases agree with TRBD1. The length of the CDR3 is 13 residues. Germline assignment: CDR1 SNHLY and CDR2 FYNNEI. J was trimmed by 2 bases and V by 8 bases; bases with no gene match: 6. Here the CDR3 DNA reads TGTGCCAGCCAGGGACAGACCACCTACGAGCAGTACTTC. Amino acids: CASQGQTTYEQYF. The full variable domain, in which reference TRBV2 and TRBJ2-7 provide the parts outside the CDR3, is EPEVTQTPSHQVTQMGQEVILRCVPISNHLYFYWYRQILGQKVEFLVSFYNNEISEKSEIFDDQFSVERPDGSNFTLKIRSTKLEDSAMYFCASQGQTTYEQYFGPGTRLTVT.

V usage is TRBV11-3 and J usage is TRBJ2-5, with TRBD2 identical over 8 bases. CDR1 and CDR2 (germline): SGHNT, YENEEA. The CDR3 runs to 14 residues. V shed 5 bases, J shed 2 bases, and the junction held 4 bases outside the gene matches. The chain's CDR3 is CASSTVAGQETQYF. The CDR3 nucleotides read TGTGCCAGCAGCACCGTAGCGGGACAAGAGACCCAGTACTTC.

The chain employs TRBV2 and TRBJ2-7, with 7 bases identical to TRBD1. The ends lost 3 bases at V and 6 bases at J; junction bases unmatched: 8. The CDR3 runs to 14 residues. Germline CDR1 SNHLY, CDR2 FYNNEI. CDR3 sequence (DNA): TGTGCCAGCAGTGAGAGGACAGGCAGTTCCGAGCAGTACTTC. Encoded protein: CASSERTGSSEQYF.